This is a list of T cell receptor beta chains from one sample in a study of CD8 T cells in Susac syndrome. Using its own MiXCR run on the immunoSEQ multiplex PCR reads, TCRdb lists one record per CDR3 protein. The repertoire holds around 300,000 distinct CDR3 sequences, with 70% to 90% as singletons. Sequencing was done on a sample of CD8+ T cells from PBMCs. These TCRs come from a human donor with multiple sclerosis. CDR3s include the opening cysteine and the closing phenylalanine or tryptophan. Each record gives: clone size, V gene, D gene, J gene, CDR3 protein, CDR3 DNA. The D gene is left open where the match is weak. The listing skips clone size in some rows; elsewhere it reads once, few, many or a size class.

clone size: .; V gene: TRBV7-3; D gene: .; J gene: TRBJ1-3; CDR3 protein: CASSPARPYGNTIYF; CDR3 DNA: TGTGCCAGCAGCCCAGCAAGACCGTATGGAAACACCATATATTTT
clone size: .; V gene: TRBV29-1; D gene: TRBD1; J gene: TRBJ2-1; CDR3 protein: CSVSTGGSVF; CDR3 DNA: TGCAGCGTTTCGACAGGGGGGAGTGTCTTC
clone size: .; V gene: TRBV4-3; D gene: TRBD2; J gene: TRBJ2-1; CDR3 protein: CASSQDNLAGDMYNEQFF; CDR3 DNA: TGCGCCAGCAGCCAAGATAATCTAGCGGGAGATATGTACAATGAGCAGTTCTTC
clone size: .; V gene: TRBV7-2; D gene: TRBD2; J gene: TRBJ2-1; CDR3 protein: CASSWLAGYNEQFF; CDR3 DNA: TGTGCCAGCAGCTGGCTAGCGGGCTACAATGAGCAGTTCTTC
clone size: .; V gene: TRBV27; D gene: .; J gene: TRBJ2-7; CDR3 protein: CASSLSASINSYEQYF; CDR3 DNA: TGTGCCAGCAGTTTATCCGCCTCTATTAATTCCTACGAGCAGTACTTC
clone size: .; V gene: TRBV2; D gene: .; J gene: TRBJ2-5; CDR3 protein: CASSDGLKETQYF; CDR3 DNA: TGTGCCAGCAGTGATGGCCTTAAGGAGACCCAGTACTTC
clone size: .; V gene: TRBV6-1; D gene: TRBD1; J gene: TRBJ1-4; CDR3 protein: CASSPTPGQGDEKLFF; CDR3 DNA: TGTGCCAGCAGCCCCACTCCGGGACAGGGGGATGAAAAACTGTTTTTT
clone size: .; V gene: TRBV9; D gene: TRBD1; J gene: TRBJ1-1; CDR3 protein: CASSAPRQGANTEAFF; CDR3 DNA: TGTGCCAGCAGCGCCCCCCGACAGGGGGCGAACACTGAAGCTTTCTTT
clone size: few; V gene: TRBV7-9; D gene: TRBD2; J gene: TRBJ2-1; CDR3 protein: CASSPLAVSSYNEQFF; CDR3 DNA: TGTGCCAGCAGCCCCCTAGCGGTTAGCTCCTACAATGAGCAGTTCTTC
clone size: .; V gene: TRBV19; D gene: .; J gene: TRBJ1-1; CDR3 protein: CASSMLTEAFF; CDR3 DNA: TGTGCCAGTAGTATGCTGACTGAAGCTTTCTTT
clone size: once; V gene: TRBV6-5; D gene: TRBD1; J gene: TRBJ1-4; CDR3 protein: CAGSYVGQGNSNEKLFF; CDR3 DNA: TGTGCCGGCAGTTACGTGGGACAGGGAAACTCTAATGAAAAACTGTTTTTT
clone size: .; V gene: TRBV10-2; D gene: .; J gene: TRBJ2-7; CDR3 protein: CASTTAAYYEQYF; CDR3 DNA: TGCGCCAGCACGACCGCGGCCTACTACGAGCAGTACTTC
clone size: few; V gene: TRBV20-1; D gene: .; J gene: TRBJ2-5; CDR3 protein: CSGDLDYQETQYF; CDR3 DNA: TGCAGTGGAGATTTGGACTACCAAGAGACCCAGTACTTC
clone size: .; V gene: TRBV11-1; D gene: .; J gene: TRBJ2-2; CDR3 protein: CASSSVNTGELFF; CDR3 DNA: TGTGCCAGCAGCTCTGTTAACACCGGGGAGCTGTTTTTT
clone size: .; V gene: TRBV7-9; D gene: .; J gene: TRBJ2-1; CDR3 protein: CASSLGGAQVLNEQFF; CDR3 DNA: TGTGCCAGCAGCTTAGGTGGGGCCCAGGTCTTGAATGAGCAGTTCTTC
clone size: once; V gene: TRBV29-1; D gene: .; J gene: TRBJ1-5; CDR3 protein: CSVGSNQPQHF; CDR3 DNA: TGCAGCGTTGGAAGCAATCAGCCCCAGCATTTT